This TCR beta chain was sequenced during a study of blood T cell repertoires in COVID-19. Study in general: From T cells, B-cell-depleted T cells, or PBMCs came the material, which was cDNA or gDNA.

CDR3 size: 15 residues. V lost 1 base, J lost 0 bases, and 2 bases stayed unmatched. Germline V gene lookup returns CDR1 GTSNPN and CDR2 SVGIG (reference sequence). In the authors' methods: Amplification of reference gene primers provided the estimated nucleated cell counts. Produced via immunoSEQ multiplex PCR; TCRdb's table is partial and in-frame only. V, J and clone size are taken as reported in that table, and D and trimming were inferred from the DNA itself. The table includes 140,000 to 150,000 clones, 85% detected once. The clonotype comes from a woman aged 40 to 49 with active or convalescent COVID-19. Sequenced material: peripheral blood. The rearrangement uses TRBV30 and TRBJ1-4; 7 bases fit TRBD1. CDR3 amino acids: CAWSGTGATNEKLFF. The CDR3 DNA is TGTGCCTGGAGTGGGACAGGAGCAACTAATGAAAAACTGTTTTTT.